The clone carrying this T cell receptor (beta chain) was picked up a small number of times. Its antigen is unidentified. This entry is derived from a study of T cell repertoires in cytomegalovirus infection. Study conclusions and caveats: Cumulated frequencies of public TCR beta families served to identify carriers of CMV plus the relevant HLA.

TCRdb reprocessed the reads with MiXCR, giving one entry per CDR3 protein. Of 7,500 to 9,500 distinct CDR3 sequences listed, about 60% were seen once; the top ten hold 73%. This CDR3 contains 12 residues. V was trimmed by 1 base and J by 5 bases, leaving 3 bases between them. The germline CDR1 and CDR2 sequences are SGHTA and FQGNSA. This TCR was sampled from a human donor in good health (CMV status not recorded). Some clones in this sample may be carry-over from other donors' samples. Material: PBMCs, sequenced either directly or after in vitro stimulation (not recorded which). J is TRBJ1-5 and V is TRBV7-2, with no clear D. CDR3 sequence reads: CASSLDHQPQHF. The CDR3 DNA sequence: TGTGCCAGCAGCTTAGATCATCAGCCCCAGCATTTT.